This TCR beta chain came from a study of blood T cell repertoires in COVID-19. This CDR3 contains 17 residues. Germline CDR1 and CDR2: KGHDR and SFDVKD. The junction had 6 bases not matched to a gene; V was cut back by 0 bases and J by 0 bases. This table comes from immunoSEQ multiplex PCR, and its TCRdb copy is limited to in-frame clones, with some not included. Counted here are under 300,000 clones, 80% to 90% occurring once; the ten biggest clones make up about 2.2%. Material: PBMCs or T cells enriched from blood (not recorded which). The rearrangement links TRBV24-1 to TRBJ1-1; 7 nucleotides agree with TRBD1. This sequence originates from a woman younger than 30 who had recovered from COVID-19. In DNA form, the CDR3 reads TGTGCCACCAGTGATTTGAAGAGGGGGCCCTTGAACACTGAAGCTTTCTTT. Its translation is CATSDLKRGPLNTEAFF.